Sequencing of this T cell receptor beta chain was carried out in a study of cytomegalovirus exposure and HLA in healthy donors. Vbeta (60) and Jbeta (13) primers were used in the PCR. The method was immunoSEQ multiplex PCR; TCRdb's version includes in-frame clones alone and lacks a portion of them. The table has around 170,000 clones, roughly 80% seen once; the top ten hold over 2%. Germline CDR1 reads SGHRS; CDR2 reads YFSETQ. Trimming stripped 4 bases from V and 3 bases from J, with 14 bases between. The CDR3 spans 15 residues. This clone is a singleton in its sample. The sample taken for sequencing was PBMCs. The receptor was derived from a man in his sixties in good health and CMV-seronegative. The V call is TRBV5-1, the J call TRBJ1-3, with a possible D match to TRBD1 (5 bases). The CDR3 here is CASSPMTVYGNTIYF. CDR3 in DNA: TGCGCCAGCAGCCCTATGACAGTATATGGAAACACCATATATTTT.